The T cell receptor (beta chain) under discussion was sequenced for a study of TIL therapy for anti-PD-1-resistant metastatic lung cancer listed by TCRdb under 2021. Regarding the study in general: Tumors were harvested before any PD-1/PD-L1 blockade; patients then received nivolumab, and those progressing received lymphodepletion, expanded TIL infusion and IL-2. A median age of 54 years (range about 35-85) and a median tumor PD-L1 proportion score of 6% were recorded among enrolled patients. The cohort was composed predominantly of lung adenocarcinoma, with a few EGFR-mutant and two ALK-rearranged tumors included, and half of patients were identified as current or former smokers. A median non-synonymous tumor mutation burden of about 1.5 mutations per megabase was determined across the cohort by whole-exome sequencing. Tumor and peripheral blood T cell receptor beta sequencing was used to track clonotypes across tumor, expanded TIL product and serial blood samples. The paper's findings and limits, for the study overall: Clonotypes from the infused TIL partially replaced the baseline peripheral repertoire and then declined over months, and persistence showed no apparent association with response. Because the cohort was highly selected, with more treatment-naive, never-smoker and oncogene-addicted patients than is typical, generalizability is limited. The study protocol defined all tumor marker inferences as exploratory.

Trimming leaves V shorter by 5 bases and J shorter by 9 bases, with the junction holding 11 bases beyond the gene matches. The CDR3 starts with the cysteine, ends with the phenylalanine, and has 16 residues. Of all the DNA, just the CDR3 is kept, 48 bases in frame from base 1. CDR1 and CDR2, looked up from the germline V gene, are SGHRS and YFSETQ. Note on this clone: It lacks a known antigen. No much larger clone exists at a distance of one base, and base qualities are not known.

TCR beta CDR3 regions were amplified from genomic DNA by bias-controlled multiplex PCR with the immunoSEQ v3 hsTCRB kit. The TCR libraries were sequenced on an Illumina NextSeq 500 to about 2 million read pairs for survey level or roughly 4.5-6.5 million read pairs for deep level. The study's processing was this. V, D and J genes were assigned, non-productive sequences were removed, and clonality was reported by immunoSEQ Analyzer software. Repertoires were compared using productive Simpson clonality and Morisita overlap index of productive TRB rearrangements between infused TIL and blood. For each clone in blood, the absolute clonotype count was estimated by multiplying the lymphocyte count by the CD3+ fraction and by the clone's productive frequency. TCRdb provides this immuneACCESS table in a form limited to in-frame rearrangements. Some clones are lacking; in checked studies, under half of them reflect an unresolved V gene, and why the rest are absent is not known. That table supplies the V and J calls and clone size; D and trimming were determined from the DNA. In all, the sample holds 50,000 to 70,000 clones, and under 75% of those were seen once. The ten largest clones add up to roughly 7% of the sample.

This sample's time point label indicates: pre-treatment sample, taken before nivolumab and TIL therapy. Adults with stage 4 NSCLC were enrolled from late 2017 to early 2020 in a dual-center phase I trial. The samples were drawn from an open-label, single-arm phase I trial testing tumor-infiltrating lymphocyte therapy combined with nivolumab in advanced non-small cell lung cancer. Blood mononuclear cells from EDTA tubes were isolated by Ficoll gradient, snap-frozen as pellets, and DNA was extracted with a Qiagen mini-prep kit. Sequencing was performed on blood, taken at baseline. The receptor chain draws on TRBV5-1 and TRBJ1-6; 10 middle bases align to TRBD1. This receptor was identified in a person aged 30 to 80 with non-small cell lung cancer. The DNA sequence follows: TGCGCCAGCAGTCATACCGGGACAGGGGACGTTTCACCCCTCCACTTT. Its protein is CASSHTGTGDVSPLHF.